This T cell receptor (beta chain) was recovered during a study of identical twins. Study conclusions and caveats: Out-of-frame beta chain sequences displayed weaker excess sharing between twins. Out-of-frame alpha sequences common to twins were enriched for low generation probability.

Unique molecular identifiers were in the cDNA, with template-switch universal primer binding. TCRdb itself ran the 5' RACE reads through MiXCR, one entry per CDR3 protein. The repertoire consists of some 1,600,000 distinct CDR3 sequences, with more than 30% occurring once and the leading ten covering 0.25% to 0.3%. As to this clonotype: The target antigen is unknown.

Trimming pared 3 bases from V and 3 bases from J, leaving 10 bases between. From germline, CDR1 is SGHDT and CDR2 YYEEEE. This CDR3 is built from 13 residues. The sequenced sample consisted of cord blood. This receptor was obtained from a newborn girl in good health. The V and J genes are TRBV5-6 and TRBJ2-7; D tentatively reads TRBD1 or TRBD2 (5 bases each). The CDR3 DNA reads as TGTGCCAGCAGCTGGGACCTCGACTACGAGCAGTACTTC. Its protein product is CASSWDLDYEQYF. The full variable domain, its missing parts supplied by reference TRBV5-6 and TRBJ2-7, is DAGVTQSPTHLIKTRGQQVTLRCSPKSGHDTVSWYQQALGQGPQFIFQYYEEEERQRGNFPDRFSGHQFPNYSSELNVNALLLGDSALYLCASSWDLDYEQYFGPGTRLTVT.